This T cell receptor beta chain was documented in a study of memory CD4+ T cells and cytomegalovirus serostatus. Looking at the study overall: This sample comes from healthy Belgian adults, about nine CMV seropositive, some 22 seronegative.

The CDR3 contains 11 residues. V lost 0 bases, J lost 9 bases, and 5 bases lay in between. CDR1 is MDHEN and CDR2 is SYDVKM in the germline V gene. As to this clone: Its antigen is currently unknown.

Here immunoSEQ multiplex PCR was the method, and the copy in TCRdb shows in-frame clones only, minus some. The table lists about 56,000 clones, 82% of them singletons. Single viable CD3+CD4+CD8-CD45RO+ cells were sorted as the memory CD4+ T cells. Study findings and constraints: Repertoires predicted CMV serostatus with median bootstrapped AUC of 0.95.

J is TRBJ1-2 and V is TRBV28; D is unclear. Sequencing was carried out using memory CD4+ T cells from blood. The receptor was derived from an adult in good health and CMV-seronegative. CDR3 residues: CASSLWDRYTF. The DNA of the CDR3 is TGTGCCAGCAGTTTATGGGATCGCTACACCTTC.